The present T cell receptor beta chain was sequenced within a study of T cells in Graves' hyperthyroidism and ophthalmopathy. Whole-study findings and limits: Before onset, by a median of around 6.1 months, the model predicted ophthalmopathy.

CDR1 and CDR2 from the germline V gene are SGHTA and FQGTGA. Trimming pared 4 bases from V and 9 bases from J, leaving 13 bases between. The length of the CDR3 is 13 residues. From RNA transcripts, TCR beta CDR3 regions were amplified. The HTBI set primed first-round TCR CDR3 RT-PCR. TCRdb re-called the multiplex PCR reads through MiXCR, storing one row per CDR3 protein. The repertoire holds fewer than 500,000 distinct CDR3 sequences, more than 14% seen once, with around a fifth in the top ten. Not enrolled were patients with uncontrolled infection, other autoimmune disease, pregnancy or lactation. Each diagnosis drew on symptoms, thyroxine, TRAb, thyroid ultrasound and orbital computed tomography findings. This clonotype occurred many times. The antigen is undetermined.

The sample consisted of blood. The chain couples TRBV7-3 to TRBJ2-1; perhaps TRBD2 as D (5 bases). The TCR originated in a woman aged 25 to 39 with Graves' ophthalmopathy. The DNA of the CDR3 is TGTGCCAGCAGCTCCGCCGGGGTAGGTGAGCAGTTCTTC. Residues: CASSSAGVGEQFF.